This TCR beta chain was documented in a study of T cells in women clearing cervical HPV infection. Whole-study context: Cases' blood sampling followed lesion detection by median approximately 150 days (90 to 200). Study results and caveats: TRBV6-7 abundance was lower in cases than controls (approximately 0.1% versus 0.17%).

V lost 5 bases and J lost 2; bases outside the gene matches: 4. CDR1 is SSHAT, CDR2 FNYEAQ, per germline (reference sequence). The CDR3 extends over 15 amino acids. TCRdb's table, derived via immunoSEQ multiplex PCR, lists solely in-frame clones and lacks some. In all, the sample yields 20,000 or so clones. All participants had a single incident cervical HPV16 infection, and prevalent HPV16 infections were excluded. This clone shows up as medium-sized by frequency. Its cognate antigen is unknown. Read sequence stops 3 residues before the CDR3 end, and the germline J gene provides the missing end. Sequencing was performed on blood buffy coat. The clonotype was recovered from a woman between 18 and 69 years old with a cervical HPV16 infection that either progressed to CIN3+ or cleared (not recorded which). V is TRBV7-7 and J is TRBJ2-3, with 10 bases that match TRBD2. CDR3 bases read: TGTGCCAGCAGCCCCGGACTAGCGGACACAGATACG. This encodes CASSPGLADTDT. The whole CDR3 reads CASSPGLADTDTQYF.